The clone carrying this TCR beta chain has at least ten counts. As yet, its antigen is unknown. CDR1 SGHTA and CDR2 FQGTGA come from the germline V gene. This CDR3 is built from 15 residues. Trimming removed 1 base from V and 5 bases from J, with 12 bases in between. This specimen comes from a study of CD8 T cells in ankylosing spondylitis. Broader study findings: Reportedly, significant enrichment of disease-linked clones occurred in matched ankylosing spondylitis synovial fluid. A motif in TCR beta, a set of eight or nine highly homologous variants, appeared characteristic of ankylosing spondylitis blood.

TCRdb re-derived calls from the 5' RACE reads in MiXCR, one entry per CDR3 protein. Among 69,000 or so distinct CDR3 sequences listed, approximately 5.3% were seen once. This sequence originates from a male donor with ankylosing spondylitis or in good health (not recorded which). Material: blood, either unsorted or a sorted T cell fraction (not recorded which). This chain links TRBV7-3 with TRBJ2-1; a possible D gene is TRBD2 (7 bases). CDR3 DNA: TGTGCCAGCAGCTTAAGTGGGGGGGCCGACAATGAGCAGTTCTTC. This translates into CASSLSGGADNEQFF.